This record looks at one T cell receptor (beta chain) sequence and its context. What it binds is unknown. Germline V gene sequence: CDR1 MDHEN, CDR2 SYDVKM. Trimming left V 6 bases short and J 0 bases short, with 12 bases between. The CDR3 extends over 15 amino acids. When replicate PCRs were run on sorted subsets, they used about 200 ng DNA, tens of thousands of T cell genomes. Under the authors' procedure: Junction-only sequences without quality scores came from ImmunoSEQ, so filtering differed. Using immunoSEQ multiplex PCR, the repertoire was profiled, and TCRdb retains in-frame clones only, with some absent. The D gene and trimming were derived from the DNA, and the V and J assignments and clone size from that table. The sample has around 2.1 million clones; roughly 91% are singletons. The data were obtained in a study of shared clonotypes between healthy human individuals. Study at large: Used for every donor were three CD4 naive, three CD4 memory, two CD8 naive and one CD8 memory plate.

General study results and limits: Researchers sampled blood only, noting tissue repertoires likely differ.

Naive CD8 cells, CD45RO-negative and positively selected for CCR7, excluded terminally differentiated effector memory CD45RA+ cells. Sequenced input: naive CD8+ T cells from PBMCs. The sequence came from a young man in good health. Some clones in this sample may be carry-over from other donors' samples. The genes are TRBV28 and TRBJ2-1; D gene uncertain. The CDR3 spells CASRKGPLSYNEQFF. DNA of the CDR3: TGTGCCAGCAGGAAAGGACCGCTCTCCTACAATGAGCAGTTCTTC.